Presented here are 21 T cell receptor beta chains from one specimen sequenced in a study of T cell repertoires in cytomegalovirus infection. TCRdb called the reads again in MiXCR, with one record for every CDR3 protein. The table shows approximately 250,000 distinct CDR3 sequences, with roughly 6.5% occurring only once. The sample consisted of PBMCs. The source is a human donor in good health (CMV status not recorded). Some clones in this sample may be carry-over from other donors' samples.

In its sample, this clonotype was seen a few times. V and J are TRBV6-2 or TRBV6-3 and TRBJ1-4, with D unclear. V dropped 6 bases and J dropped 5 bases, with 13 bases sitting between them. Germline V gene lookup returns CDR1 MNHEY and CDR2 SVGEGT. The CDR3 has 14 amino acids. CDR3 residues: CASSHGPRNEKLFF. For the CDR3, the DNA is TGTGCCAGCAGCCACGGACCGAGGAATGAAAAACTGTTTTTT.

This clonotype was counted ten times or more. The gene calls are TRBV5-1 and TRBJ1-1, with D maybe TRBD1 (5 bases). In germline, CDR1 is SGHRS, CDR2 YFSETQ. The CDR3 is made up of 17 amino acids. Trimming removed 0 bases at V and 0 bases at J, with 15 bases between. Here the CDR3 DNA reads TGCGCCAGCAGCTTGGGTGGGGGGTGGCCGATGAACACTGAAGCTTTCTTT. The encoded protein is CASSLGGGWPMNTEAFF.

Many counts were recorded for this clonotype. The rearrangement uses TRBV11-2 and TRBJ2-2, with a weak D call TRBD2 (6 bases). There are 16 residues in the CDR3. V was shortened by 1 base and J by 4 bases, with 13 bases between the two germline ends. CDR1 is SGHAT and CDR2 is FQNNGV in the germline V gene. The CDR3 bases are TGTGCCAGCAGCTTAGCTCGGCTGGGGGGCACCGGGGAGCTGTTTTTT. Its protein is CASSLARLGGTGELFF.

This clonotype was seen at least ten times. This chain uses TRBV7-2 with TRBJ1-2, with 8 bases that match TRBD1. The CDR3 is 14 residues long. The germline CDR1 and CDR2 sequences are SGHTA and FQGNSA. V shed 5 bases, J shed 4 bases, and the junction held 6 bases outside the gene matches. The CDR3 DNA sequence: TGTGCCAGCAGCCCTGGGACAGGCGGCTATGGCTACACCTTC. Protein sequence: CASSPGTGGYGYTF.

There are many counts of this clonotype. The chain couples TRBV7-9 to TRBJ2-2; the D gene is possibly TRBD1 (5 bases). Germline assignment: CDR1 SEHNR and CDR2 FQNEAQ (reference sequence). Trimming took 3 bases from V and 5 from J, leaving 7 bases between them. The CDR3 runs 13 residues. This CDR3 is CASSFPGTGELFF. CDR3 DNA sequence: TGTGCCAGCAGCTTTCCAGGGACCGGGGAGCTGTTTTTT.

This clonotype has a count of ten or more. The rearrangement links TRBV6-2 or TRBV6-3 to TRBJ2-7; the match to TRBD1 covers 7 bases. Germline V CDR1 and CDR2: MNHEY, SVGEGT. J lost 4 bases, V lost 10 bases, and 13 bases had no gene match. CDR3 length: 14 amino acids. CDR3 coding DNA: TGTGCCACCCTGGGGACAGAGCGCGGTTACGAGCAGTACTTC. This codes for CATLGTERGYEQYF.

This clonotype was seen repeatedly, ten times or more. V gene TRBV7-9 combines with J gene TRBJ1-2; D uncertain. CDR3 size: 15 residues. Trimming cost V 0 bases and J 3 bases, with 11 bases left between them. Germline CDR1 reads SEHNR; CDR2 reads FQNEAQ (reference sequence). This chain's CDR3 is CASSLAAGEYYGYTF. CDR3 coding DNA: TGTGCCAGCAGCTTAGCGGCGGGAGAATACTATGGCTACACCTTC.

This clonotype was recorded at least ten times. This chain links TRBV7-2 with TRBJ2-3; no reliable D call. Germline V gene data show CDR1 as SGHTA and CDR2 as FQGNSA. This CDR3 comprises 14 residues. The V end was cut by 3 bases, the J end by 5 bases, with 12 bases between. The CDR3 region has the DNA TGTGCCAGCAGCTTTAACCCCCAAGGAGATACGCAGTATTTT. Its protein is CASSFNPQGDTQYF.

This clonotype was counted at least ten times. In DNA, the CDR3 is TGCAGCGTTGAAGAGGACAGCTCCTACGAGCAGTACTTC. Translated, it gives CSVEEDSSYEQYF. The chain carries TRBV29-1 and TRBJ2-7; tentatively, D is TRBD1 (6 bases). Germline V gives CDR1 SQVTM, CDR2 ANQGSEA. Trimming took 0 bases from V and 0 from J, leaving 6 bases between them. The CDR3 totals 13 residues.

This chain connects TRBV3-1 to TRBJ2-5, with TRBD1 matching over 7 bases. J gave up 1 base and V 7 bases, and 3 bases lay outside the gene matches. Germline CDR1 reads LGHDT; CDR2 reads YNNKEL (reference sequence). The CDR3 covers 13 residues. CDR3 loop: CASTRDSQETQYF. Here the CDR3 DNA reads TGTGCCAGCACTCGGGACAGCCAAGAGACCCAGTACTTC.

This clonotype has at least ten counts. This CDR3 reads CASRGTGTHFAYEQYF. In DNA form, the CDR3 reads TGTGCCAGCAGAGGGACCGGGACTCACTTCGCCTACGAGCAGTACTTC. This chain uses TRBV28 with TRBJ2-7; D might be TRBD2 (6 bases). Germline CDR1 reads MDHEN; CDR2 reads SYDVKM. V was trimmed by 6 bases and J by 2 bases, leaving 20 bases between them. This CDR3 contains 16 residues.

Comment on this clonotype: Its ends do not fully match the called genes, so a read error is possible. The chain recombines TRBV28 with TRBJ2-7; D not resolved. The CDR3 totals 15 residues. Germline loops: CDR1 MDHEN, CDR2 SYDVKM. The DNA of the CDR3 is TGTGCCACCAGTTTTCAAAGGGAAAACTCCTACGAGCAGTACTTC. This codes for CATSFQRENSYEQYF.

This clonotype was counted ten times or more. The genes are TRBV11-2 and TRBJ2-7; D is perhaps TRBD2 (6 bases). V lost 7 bases to trimming and J lost 4 bases, with 20 bases between them. The CDR3 spans 15 residues. Per the germline V gene, CDR1 is SGHAT and CDR2 is FQNNGV. The CDR3 DNA follows: TGTGCCAGCACCCTAGAGGGAGGTAGACCTTACGAGCAGTACTTC. This codes for CASTLEGGRPYEQYF.

This clonotype was counted at least ten times. This chain uses TRBV7-2 with TRBJ1-2; D unclear. Germline CDR1 SGHTA, CDR2 FQGNSA. The CDR3 sequence is 15 residues long. The V gene lost 0 bases and the J gene lost 3 bases, with 11 bases spanning the gap. CDR3 DNA sequence: TGTGCCAGCAGCTTAGCGCCGATAATCGACTATGGCTACACCTTC. Amino acids: CASSLAPIIDYGYTF. Combining the CDR3 with reference TRBV7-2 and TRBJ1-2 gives the whole variable domain GAGVSQSPSNKVTEKGKDVELRCDPISGHTALYWYRQSLGQGLEFLIYFQGNSAPDKSGLPSDRFSAERTGGSVSTLTIQRTQQEDSAVYLCASSLAPIIDYGYTFGSGTRLTVV.

This clonotype was picked up many times. The chain links TRBV7-3 to TRBJ2-5, with D unclear. Germline assignment: CDR1 SGHTA and CDR2 FQGTGA. CDR3 length: 13 amino acids. Trimming left V 5 bases short and J 5 bases short, with 12 bases between. CDR3 DNA: TGTGCCAGCAGCCCGGGCGCAACGGAGACCCAGTACTTC. This sequence encodes CASSPGATETQYF. Filled out from reference TRBV7-3 and TRBJ2-5, the complete variable domain reads GAGVSQTPSNKVTEKGKYVELRCDPISGHTALYWYRQSLGQGPEFLIYFQGTGAADDSGLPNDRFFAVRPEGSVSTLKIQRTERGDSAVYLCASSPGATETQYFGPGTRLLVL.

This clonotype was seen ten or more times. The genes are TRBV4-3 and TRBJ1-1; D unresolved. The CDR3 runs 14 residues. Germline V gene sequence: CDR1 LGHNA, CDR2 YSLEER. The V end lost 0 bases, the J end lost 3 bases, and 8 bases lay between the germline ends. CDR3 bases: TGCGCCAGCAGCCAAGATGAACAGCACACTGAAGCTTTCTTT. Encoded protein: CASSQDEQHTEAFF.

This clonotype showed up just a few times. The chain combines TRBV7-2 with TRBJ2-7, with no clear D. The germline V gene has CDR1 SGHTA and CDR2 FQGNSA. The CDR3 runs 12 residues. V lost 1 base and J lost 6, with 7 bases in between. CDR3 amino acids: CASSLDVGEQYF. DNA for the CDR3: TGTGCCAGCAGCTTAGACGTGGGCGAGCAGTACTTC.

This clonotype showed up just a few times. This chain links TRBV14 with TRBJ1-2; 7 bases align to TRBD1. The CDR3 spans 16 residues. V was clipped by 3 bases and J by 8 bases; unmatched bases: 15. CDR1 and CDR2 (germline): SGHDN, FVKESK. The CDR3 region has the DNA TGTGCCAGCAGCCAGGAGCCCAGGGACAGTCAGGGGGGCTACACCTTC. Protein: CASSQEPRDSQGGYTF.

This clonotype was seen ten or more times. The CDR3 nucleotides are TGCGCCACCACTTCCTCGAATCCAGATACGCAGTATTTT. It specifies CATTSSNPDTQYF. This sequence joins TRBV5-1 and TRBJ2-3; D ambiguous. The CDR3 extends over 13 amino acids. Trimming removed 9 bases from V and 4 bases from J, with 15 bases in between. From germline, CDR1 is SGHRS and CDR2 YFSETQ. Supplemented by reference TRBV5-1 and TRBJ2-3, the full variable domain reads KAGVTQTPRYLIKTRGQQVTLSCSPISGHRSVSWYQQTPGQGLQFLFEYFSETQRNKGNFPGRFSGRQFSNSRSEMNVSTLELGDSALYLCATTSSNPDTQYFGPGTRLTVL.

This clonotype was seen at least ten times. V usage is TRBV20-1 and J usage is TRBJ1-1; D not resolved. This CDR3 is built from 13 residues. Trimming shortened V by 1 base and J by 5 bases, and 11 bases separated the two germline ends. From germline, CDR1 is DFQATT and CDR2 SNEGSKA (reference sequence). CDR3 loop: CSARVKGGTEAFF. The CDR3, as DNA: TGCAGTGCTAGAGTCAAGGGAGGAACTGAAGCTTTCTTT.

This clonotype was counted ten times or more. The V gene is TRBV5-6, the J gene TRBJ1-1; TRBD1 matches at 7 bases. The CDR3 covers 15 residues. The V gene's germline CDR1 is SGHDT and CDR2 YYEEEE. V shed 3 bases and J 0 bases; nucleotides not matched to a gene: 5. CDR3 coding DNA: TGTGCCAGCAGCTGGGGGACAGCCATGAACACTGAAGCTTTCTTT. This encodes CASSWGTAMNTEAFF.